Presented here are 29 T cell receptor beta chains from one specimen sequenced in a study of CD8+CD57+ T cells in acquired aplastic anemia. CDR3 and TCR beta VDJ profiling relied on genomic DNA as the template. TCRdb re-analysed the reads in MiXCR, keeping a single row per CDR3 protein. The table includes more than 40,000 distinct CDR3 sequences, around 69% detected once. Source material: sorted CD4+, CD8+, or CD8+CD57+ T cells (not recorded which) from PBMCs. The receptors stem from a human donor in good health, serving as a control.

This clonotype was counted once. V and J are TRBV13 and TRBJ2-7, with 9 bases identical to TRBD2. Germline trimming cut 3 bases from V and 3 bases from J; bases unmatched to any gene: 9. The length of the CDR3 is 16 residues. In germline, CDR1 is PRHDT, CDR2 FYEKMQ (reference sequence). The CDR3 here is CASSLEVAGDFYEQYF. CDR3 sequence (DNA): TGTGCCAGCAGCTTGGAGGTAGCGGGAGATTTCTACGAGCAGTACTTC.

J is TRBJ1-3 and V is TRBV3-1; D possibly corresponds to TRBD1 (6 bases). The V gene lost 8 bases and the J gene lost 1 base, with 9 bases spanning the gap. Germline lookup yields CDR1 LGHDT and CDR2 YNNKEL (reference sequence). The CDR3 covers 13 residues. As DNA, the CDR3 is TGTGCCAGCGGACAGCAATCTGGAAACACCATATATTTT. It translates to CASGQQSGNTIYF.

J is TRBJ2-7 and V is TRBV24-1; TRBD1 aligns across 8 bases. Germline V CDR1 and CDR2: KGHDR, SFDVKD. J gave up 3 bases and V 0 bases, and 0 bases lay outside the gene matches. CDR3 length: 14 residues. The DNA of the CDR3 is TGTGCCACCAGTGATTTGGGACAGGGCTACGAGCAGTACTTC. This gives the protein CATSDLGQGYEQYF.

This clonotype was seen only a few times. In DNA form, the CDR3 reads TGTGCCAGCAGCTTGGTCGTGGGCGTTGATGAAAAACTGTTTTTT. Amino acid sequence: CASSLVVGVDEKLFF. The V gene is TRBV7-9, the J gene TRBJ1-4; D is unclear. Trimming left V 3 bases short and J 6 bases short, with 14 bases between. The germline V gene encodes CDR1 SEHNR and CDR2 FQNEAQ (reference sequence). The CDR3 extends over 15 amino acids.

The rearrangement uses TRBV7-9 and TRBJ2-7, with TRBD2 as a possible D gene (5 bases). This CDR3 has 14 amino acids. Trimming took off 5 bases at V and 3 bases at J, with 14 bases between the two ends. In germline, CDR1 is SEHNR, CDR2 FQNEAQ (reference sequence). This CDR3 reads CASSQDSAGYEQYF. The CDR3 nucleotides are TGTGCCAGCAGCCAAGACTCTGCGGGCTACGAGCAGTACTTC.

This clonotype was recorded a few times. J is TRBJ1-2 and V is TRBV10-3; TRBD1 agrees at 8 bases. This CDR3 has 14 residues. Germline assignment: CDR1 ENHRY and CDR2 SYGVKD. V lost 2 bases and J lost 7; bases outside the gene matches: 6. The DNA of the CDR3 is TGTGCCATCAGTGAGGCAGGACAGGGTAGTGGCTACACCTTC. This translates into CAISEAGQGSGYTF.

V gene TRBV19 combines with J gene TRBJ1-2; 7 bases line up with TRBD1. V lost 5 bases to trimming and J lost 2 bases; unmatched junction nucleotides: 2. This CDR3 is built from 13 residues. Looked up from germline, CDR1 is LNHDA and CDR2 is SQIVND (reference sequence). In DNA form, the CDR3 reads TGTGCCAGTAGTTCGGGACAGAACTATGGCTACACCTTC. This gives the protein CASSSGQNYGYTF.

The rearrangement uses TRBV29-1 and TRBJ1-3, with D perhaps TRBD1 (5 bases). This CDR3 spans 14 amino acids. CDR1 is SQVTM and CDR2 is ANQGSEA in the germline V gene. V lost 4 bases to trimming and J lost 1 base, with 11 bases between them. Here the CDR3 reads CSVVRRGSGNTIYF. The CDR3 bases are TGCAGCGTTGTTCGCCGGGGGTCTGGAAACACCATATATTTT. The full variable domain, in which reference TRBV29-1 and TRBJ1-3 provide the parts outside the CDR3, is SAVISQKPSRDICQRGTSLTIQCQVDSQVTMMFWYRQQPGQSLTLIATANQGSEATYESGFVIDKFPISRPNLTFSTLTVSNMSPEDSSIYLCSVVRRGSGNTIYFGEGSWLTVV.

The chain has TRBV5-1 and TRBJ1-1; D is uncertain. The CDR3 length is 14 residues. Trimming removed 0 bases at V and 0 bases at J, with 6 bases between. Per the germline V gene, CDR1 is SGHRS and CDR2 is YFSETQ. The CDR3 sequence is CASSLGQMNTEAFF. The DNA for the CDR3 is TGCGCCAGCAGCTTGGGTCAGATGAACACTGAAGCTTTCTTT.

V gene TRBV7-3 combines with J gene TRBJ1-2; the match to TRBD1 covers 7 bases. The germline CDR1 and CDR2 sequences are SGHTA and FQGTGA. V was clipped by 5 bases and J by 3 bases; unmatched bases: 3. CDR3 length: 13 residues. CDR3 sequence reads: CASSHGTDYGYTF. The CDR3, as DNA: TGTGCCAGCAGCCACGGGACAGACTATGGCTACACCTTC.

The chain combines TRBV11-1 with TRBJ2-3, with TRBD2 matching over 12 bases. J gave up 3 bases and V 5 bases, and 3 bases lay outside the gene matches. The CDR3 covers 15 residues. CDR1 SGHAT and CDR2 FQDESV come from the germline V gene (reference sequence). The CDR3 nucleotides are TGTGCCAGCAGCCGGACTAGCGGGGAAACAGATACGCAGTATTTT. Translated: CASSRTSGETDTQYF. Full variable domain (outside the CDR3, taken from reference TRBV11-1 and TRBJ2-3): EAEVAQSPRYKITEKSQAVAFWCDPISGHATLYWYRQILGQGPELLVQFQDESVVDDSQLPKDRFSAERLKGVDSTLKIQPAELGDSAMYLCASSRTSGETDTQYFGPGTRLTVL.

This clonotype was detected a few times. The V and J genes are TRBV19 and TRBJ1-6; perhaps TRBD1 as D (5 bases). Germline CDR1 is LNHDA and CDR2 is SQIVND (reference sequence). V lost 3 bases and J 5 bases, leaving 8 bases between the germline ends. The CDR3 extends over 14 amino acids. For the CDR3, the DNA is TGTGCCAGTAGTATTCAAGGGGATAATTCACCCCTCCACTTT. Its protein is CASSIQGDNSPLHF.

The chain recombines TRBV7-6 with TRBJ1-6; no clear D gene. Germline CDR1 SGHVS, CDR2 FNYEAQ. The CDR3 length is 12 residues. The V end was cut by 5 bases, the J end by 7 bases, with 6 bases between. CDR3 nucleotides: TGTGCCAGCAGCGAGAGAAATTCACCCCTCCACTTT. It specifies CASSERNSPLHF.

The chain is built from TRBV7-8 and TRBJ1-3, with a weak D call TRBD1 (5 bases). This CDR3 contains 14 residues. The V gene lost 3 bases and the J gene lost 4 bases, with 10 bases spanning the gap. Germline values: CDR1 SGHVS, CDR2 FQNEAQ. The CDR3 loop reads CASSFGTGGNTIYF. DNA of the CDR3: TGTGCCAGCAGCTTCGGGACTGGAGGAAACACCATATATTTT.

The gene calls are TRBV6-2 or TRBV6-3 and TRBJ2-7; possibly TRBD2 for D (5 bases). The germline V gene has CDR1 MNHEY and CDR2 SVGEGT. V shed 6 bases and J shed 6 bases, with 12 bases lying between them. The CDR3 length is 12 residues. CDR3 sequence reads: CASSSNRGEQYV. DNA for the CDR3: TGTGCCAGCAGCTCGAATCGGGGCGAGCAGTACGTC.

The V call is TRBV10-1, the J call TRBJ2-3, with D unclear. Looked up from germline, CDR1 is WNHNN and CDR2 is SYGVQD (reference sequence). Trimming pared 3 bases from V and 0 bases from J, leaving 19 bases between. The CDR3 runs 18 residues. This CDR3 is CASSDRIGVPPSTDTQYF. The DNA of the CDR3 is TGCGCCAGCAGTGATCGGATTGGAGTTCCCCCTAGCACAGATACGCAGTATTTT.

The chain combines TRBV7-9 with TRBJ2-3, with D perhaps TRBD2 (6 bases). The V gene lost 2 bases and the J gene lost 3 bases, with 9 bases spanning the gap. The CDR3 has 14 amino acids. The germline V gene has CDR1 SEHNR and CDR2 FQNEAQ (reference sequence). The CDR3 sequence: CASSLLLATDTQYF. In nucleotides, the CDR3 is TGTGCCAGCAGCTTACTGCTAGCGACAGATACGCAGTATTTT.

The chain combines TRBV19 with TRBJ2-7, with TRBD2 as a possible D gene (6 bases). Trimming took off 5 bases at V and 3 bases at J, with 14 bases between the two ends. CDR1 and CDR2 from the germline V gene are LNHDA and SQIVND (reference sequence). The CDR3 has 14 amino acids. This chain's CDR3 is CASSVSGSVYEQYF. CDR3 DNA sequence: TGTGCCAGTAGTGTTAGCGGAAGCGTCTACGAGCAGTACTTC.

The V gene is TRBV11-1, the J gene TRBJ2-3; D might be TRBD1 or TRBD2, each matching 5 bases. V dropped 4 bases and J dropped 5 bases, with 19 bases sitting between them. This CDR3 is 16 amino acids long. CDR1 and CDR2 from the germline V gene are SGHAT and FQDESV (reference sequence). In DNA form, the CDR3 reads TGTGCCAGCAGCTCACTCCCGGGGAAAACAGGAGATACGCAGTATTTT. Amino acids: CASSSLPGKTGDTQYF.

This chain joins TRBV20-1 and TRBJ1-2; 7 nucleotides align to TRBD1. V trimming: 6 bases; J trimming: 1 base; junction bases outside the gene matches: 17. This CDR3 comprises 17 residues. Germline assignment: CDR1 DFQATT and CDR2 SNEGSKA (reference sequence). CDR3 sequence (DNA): TGCAGTGCCAGCAGTGAGGGGGCAGGGGTCCTTAACTATGGCTACACCTTC. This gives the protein CSASSEGAGVLNYGYTF.

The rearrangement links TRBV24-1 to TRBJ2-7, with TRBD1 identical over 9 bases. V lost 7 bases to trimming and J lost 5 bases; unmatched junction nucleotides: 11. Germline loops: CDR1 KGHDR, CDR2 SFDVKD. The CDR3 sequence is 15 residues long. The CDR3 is CATSAGTGWYDEQYF. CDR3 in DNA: TGTGCCACCAGCGCTGGGACAGGGTGGTACGACGAGCAGTACTTC.

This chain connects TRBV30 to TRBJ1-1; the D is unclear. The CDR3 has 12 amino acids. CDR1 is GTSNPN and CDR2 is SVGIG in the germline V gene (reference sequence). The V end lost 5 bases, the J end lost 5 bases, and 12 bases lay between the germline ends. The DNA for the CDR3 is TGTGCCTGGGCCCCCAGCTGGACTGAAGCTTTCTTT. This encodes CAWAPSWTEAFF. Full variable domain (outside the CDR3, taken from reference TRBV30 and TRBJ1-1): SQTIHQWPATLVQPVGSPLSLECTVEGTSNPNLYWYRQAAGRGLQLLFYSVGIGQISSEVPQNLSASRPQDRQFILSSKKLLLSDSGFYLCAWAPSWTEAFFGQGTRLTVV.

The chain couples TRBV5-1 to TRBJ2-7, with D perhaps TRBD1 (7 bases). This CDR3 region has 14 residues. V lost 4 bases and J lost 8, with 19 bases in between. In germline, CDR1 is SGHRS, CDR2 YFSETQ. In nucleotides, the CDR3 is TGCGCCAGCAGCCCGCTGGAGGGCAGGGGGAAGCAGTACTTC. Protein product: CASSPLEGRGKQYF.

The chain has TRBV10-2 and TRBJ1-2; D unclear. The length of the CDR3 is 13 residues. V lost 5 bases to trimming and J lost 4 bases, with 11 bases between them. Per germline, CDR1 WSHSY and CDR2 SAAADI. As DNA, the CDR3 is TGCGCCAGCAGTAACAGCGAATTCTATGGCTACACCTTC. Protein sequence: CASSNSEFYGYTF.

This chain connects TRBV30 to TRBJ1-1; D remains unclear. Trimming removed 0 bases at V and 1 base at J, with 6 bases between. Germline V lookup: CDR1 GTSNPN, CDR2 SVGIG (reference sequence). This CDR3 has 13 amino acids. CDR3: CAWSVTWNTEAFF. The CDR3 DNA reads TGTGCCTGGAGTGTAACGTGGAACACTGAAGCTTTCTTT.

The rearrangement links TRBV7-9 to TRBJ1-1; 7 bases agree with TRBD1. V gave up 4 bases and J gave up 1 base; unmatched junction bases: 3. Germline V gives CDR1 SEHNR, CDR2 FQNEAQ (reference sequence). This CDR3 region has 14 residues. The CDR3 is CASSSRTGNTEAFF. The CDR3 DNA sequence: TGTGCCAGCAGCTCCAGGACAGGGAACACTGAAGCTTTCTTT.

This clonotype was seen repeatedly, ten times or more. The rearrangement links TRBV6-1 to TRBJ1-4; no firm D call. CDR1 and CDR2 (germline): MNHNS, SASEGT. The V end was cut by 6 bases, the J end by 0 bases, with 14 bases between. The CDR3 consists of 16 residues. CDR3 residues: CASSKKDSATNEKLFF. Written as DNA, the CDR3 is TGTGCCAGCAGCAAAAAAGACTCGGCAACTAATGAAAAACTGTTTTTT.

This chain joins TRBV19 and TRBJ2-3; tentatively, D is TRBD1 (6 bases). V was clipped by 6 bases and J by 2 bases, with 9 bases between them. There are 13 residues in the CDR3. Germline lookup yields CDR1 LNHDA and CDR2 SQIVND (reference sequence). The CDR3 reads CASRRQVTDTQYF. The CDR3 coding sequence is TGTGCCAGTAGACGACAGGTCACAGATACGCAGTATTTT.

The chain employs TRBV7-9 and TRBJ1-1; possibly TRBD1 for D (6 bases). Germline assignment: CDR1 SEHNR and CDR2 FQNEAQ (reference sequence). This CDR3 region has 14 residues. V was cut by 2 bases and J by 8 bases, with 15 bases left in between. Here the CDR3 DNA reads TGTGCCAGCAGCTTAATTGAGTCGGGGGGCGAAGCTTTCTTT. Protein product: CASSLIESGGEAFF.